These 5 T cell receptor beta chains originate from one sample sequenced in a study of blood T cell repertoires in COVID-19. Some clones are missing from TCRdb's copy, which holds only in-frame ones; the method was immunoSEQ multiplex PCR. The data hold about 230,000 clones, with around nine tenths observed a single time. Sequenced: PBMCs or T cells enriched from blood (not recorded which). Receptor source: a man aged 25 to 45 who had recovered from COVID-19.

In this sample, this clone turned up a few times. The CDR3 DNA reads TGTGCCAGCAACCATGGACAGCTAAAGAACACTGAAGCTTTCTTT. This translates into CASNHGQLKNTEAFF. This chain uses TRBV19 with TRBJ1-1; D might be TRBD1 (6 bases). The V gene's germline CDR1 is LNHDA and CDR2 SQIVND (reference sequence). Trimming took 9 bases from V and 1 from J, leaving 18 bases between them. The CDR3 has 15 amino acids.

The genes are TRBV12-3 or TRBV12-4 and TRBJ2-7; TRBD2 is a possible D gene (5 bases). The V end was cut by 5 bases, the J end by 13 bases, with 21 bases between. The CDR3 is 13 amino acids. CDR3 DNA sequence: TGTGCCAGCAGTACGCTAAAAACTAGTCCCCATTACTTC. Amino acid sequence: CASSTLKTSPHYF.

This clone was observed a single time. The chain links TRBV9 to TRBJ2-1, with 12 bases that match TRBD2. V shed 2 bases and J 7 bases; nucleotides not matched to a gene: 4. There are 15 residues in the CDR3. Germline V gene lookup returns CDR1 SGDLS and CDR2 YYNGEE. Written as DNA, the CDR3 is TGTGCCAGCAGCGTGTCTAGCGGGGGGGCGAATGAGCAGTTCTTC. It specifies CASSVSSGGANEQFF.

The chain links TRBV28 to TRBJ1-6; 7 nucleotides line up with TRBD1. The CDR3 loop spans 14 amino acids. Trimming took 5 bases from V and 3 from J; bases not matched to a gene: 1. Germline CDR1 is MDHEN and CDR2 is SYDVKM. As DNA, the CDR3 is TGTGCCAGCAGTCGGACAGGCTATAATTCACCCCTCCACTTT. It translates to CASSRTGYNSPLHF.

The V and J genes are TRBV21-1 and TRBJ2-5; TRBD1, the table's D call, was not compared with the DNA. TRBV21-1 is given as a pseudogene. CDR3 length: 18 amino acids. CDR3 amino acids: CASSKPFRQGQIQETQYF. The DNA of the CDR3 is TGTGCCAGCAGCAAACCCTTCAGACAGGGCCAAATCCAAGAGACCCAGTACTTC.